The clone carrying this T cell receptor beta chain was detected only a few times. Its specificity is unknown. This sample was taken from a study of T-cell reconstitution after alpha-beta-depleted transplantation in children. The CDR3 has 13 amino acids. The germline V gene encodes CDR1 DFQATT and CDR2 SNEGSKA (reference sequence). The V end was cut by 3 bases, the J end by 0 bases, with 7 bases between. Unique molecular identifiers were used to barcode this TCRbeta library. TCRdb reanalysed the PCR reads using MiXCR and keeps one entry per CDR3 protein. Found here are fewer than 700,000 distinct CDR3 sequences, 10% to 15% of them singletons; the top ten hold approximately 2.1%. Study-wide results and limits: Some patients' high day-60 TCRbeta diversity was attributed to recipient cells surviving conditioning.

This sequence joins TRBV20-1 and TRBJ2-3; D unresolved. Sequencing was performed on PBMCs, mostly from graft donor cells, taken 360 days after TCRalphabeta/CD19-depleted stem cell transplant. The TCR was taken from a male patient between 10 and 17 years old who had a stem cell transplant for acute myeloid leukemia, so the T cells may come from the graft donor. The CDR3: CSARGVSTDTQYF. The DNA of the CDR3 is TGCAGTGCTAGGGGCGTGAGCACAGATACGCAGTATTTT.